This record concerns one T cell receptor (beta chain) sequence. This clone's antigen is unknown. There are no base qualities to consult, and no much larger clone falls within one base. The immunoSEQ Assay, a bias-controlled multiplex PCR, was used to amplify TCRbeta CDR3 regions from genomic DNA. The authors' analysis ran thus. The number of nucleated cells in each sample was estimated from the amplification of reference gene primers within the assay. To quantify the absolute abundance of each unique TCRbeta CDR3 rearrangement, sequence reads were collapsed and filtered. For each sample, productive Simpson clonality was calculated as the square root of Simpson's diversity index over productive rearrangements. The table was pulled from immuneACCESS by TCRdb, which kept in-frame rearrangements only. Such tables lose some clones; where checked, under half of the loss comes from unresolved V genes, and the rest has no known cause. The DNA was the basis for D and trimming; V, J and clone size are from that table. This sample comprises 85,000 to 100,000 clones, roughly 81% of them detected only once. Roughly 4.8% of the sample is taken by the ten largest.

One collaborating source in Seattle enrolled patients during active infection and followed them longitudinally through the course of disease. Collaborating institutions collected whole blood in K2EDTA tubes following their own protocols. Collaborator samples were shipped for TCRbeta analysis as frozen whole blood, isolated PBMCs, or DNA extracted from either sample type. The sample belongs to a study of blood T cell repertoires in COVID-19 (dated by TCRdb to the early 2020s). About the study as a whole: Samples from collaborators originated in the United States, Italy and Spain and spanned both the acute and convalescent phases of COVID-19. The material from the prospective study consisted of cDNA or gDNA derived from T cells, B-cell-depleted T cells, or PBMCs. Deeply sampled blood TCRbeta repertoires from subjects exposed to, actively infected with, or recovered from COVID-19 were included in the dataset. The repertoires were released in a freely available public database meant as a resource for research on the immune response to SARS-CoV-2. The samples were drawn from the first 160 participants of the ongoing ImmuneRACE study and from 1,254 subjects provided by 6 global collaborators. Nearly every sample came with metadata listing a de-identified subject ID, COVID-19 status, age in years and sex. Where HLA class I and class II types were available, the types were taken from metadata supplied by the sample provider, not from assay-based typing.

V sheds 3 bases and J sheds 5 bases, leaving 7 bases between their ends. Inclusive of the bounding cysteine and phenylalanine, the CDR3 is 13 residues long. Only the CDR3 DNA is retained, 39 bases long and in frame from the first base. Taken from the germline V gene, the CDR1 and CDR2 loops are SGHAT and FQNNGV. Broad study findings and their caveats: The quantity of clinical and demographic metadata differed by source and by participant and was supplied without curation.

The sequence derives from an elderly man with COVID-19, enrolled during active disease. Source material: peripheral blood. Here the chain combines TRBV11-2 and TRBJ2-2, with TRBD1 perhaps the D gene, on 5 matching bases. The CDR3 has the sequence CASSLQGTGELFF. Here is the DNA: TGTGCCAGCAGCTTGCAGGGTACCGGGGAGCTGTTTTTT.